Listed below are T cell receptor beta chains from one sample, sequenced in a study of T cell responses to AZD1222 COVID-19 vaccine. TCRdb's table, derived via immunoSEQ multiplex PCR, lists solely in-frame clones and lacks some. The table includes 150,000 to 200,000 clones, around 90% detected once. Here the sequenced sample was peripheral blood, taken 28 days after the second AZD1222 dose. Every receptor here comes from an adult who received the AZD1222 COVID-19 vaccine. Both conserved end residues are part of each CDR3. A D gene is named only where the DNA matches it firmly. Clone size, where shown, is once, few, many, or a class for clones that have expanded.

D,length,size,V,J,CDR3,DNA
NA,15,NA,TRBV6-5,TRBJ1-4,CASSLRGREGEKLFF,TGTGCCAGCAGTTTACGGGGCAGGGAGGGGGAAAAACTGTTTTTT
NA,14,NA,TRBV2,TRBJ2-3,CASRRTVRTDTQYF,TGTGCCAGCAGGAGGACGGTCCGCACAGATACGCAGTATTTT
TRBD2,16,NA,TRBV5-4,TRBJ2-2,CASSLNPGLATGELFF,TGTGCCAGCAGCTTAAACCCGGGACTAGCTACCGGGGAGCTGTTTTTT
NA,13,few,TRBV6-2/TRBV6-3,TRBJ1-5,CASSYGSIKPQHF,TGTGCCAGCAGTTACGGATCAATCAAGCCCCAGCATTTT
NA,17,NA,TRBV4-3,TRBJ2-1,CASSQVADSWSYNEQFF,TGCGCCAGCAGCCAAGTTGCGGACAGTTGGTCCTACAATGAGCAGTTCTTC
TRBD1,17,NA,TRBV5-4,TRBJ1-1,CASSHDRERGAGTEAFF,TGTGCCAGCAGCCACGACAGGGAAAGGGGGGCAGGCACTGAAGCTTTCTTT
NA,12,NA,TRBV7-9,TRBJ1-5,CASSLANQPQHF,TGTGCCAGCAGCTTAGCTAATCAGCCCCAGCATTTT
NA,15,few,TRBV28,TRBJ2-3,CASSLGLVSTDTQYF,TGTGCCAGCAGTTTAGGGCTAGTGAGCACAGATACGCAGTATTTT
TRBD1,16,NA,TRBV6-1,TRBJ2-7,CASSGQGGSIVDEQYF,TGTGCCAGCAGTGGACAGGGGGGTTCCATTGTCGACGAGCAGTACTTC
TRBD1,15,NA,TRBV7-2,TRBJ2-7,CASSLQGAPLDEQYF,TGTGCCAGCAGCCTGCAGGGGGCGCCTCTTGACGAGCAGTACTTC
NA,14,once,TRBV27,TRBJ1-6,CASSLAGVSSPLHF,TGTGCCAGCAGTTTGGCAGGGGTATCTTCACCCCTCCACTTT